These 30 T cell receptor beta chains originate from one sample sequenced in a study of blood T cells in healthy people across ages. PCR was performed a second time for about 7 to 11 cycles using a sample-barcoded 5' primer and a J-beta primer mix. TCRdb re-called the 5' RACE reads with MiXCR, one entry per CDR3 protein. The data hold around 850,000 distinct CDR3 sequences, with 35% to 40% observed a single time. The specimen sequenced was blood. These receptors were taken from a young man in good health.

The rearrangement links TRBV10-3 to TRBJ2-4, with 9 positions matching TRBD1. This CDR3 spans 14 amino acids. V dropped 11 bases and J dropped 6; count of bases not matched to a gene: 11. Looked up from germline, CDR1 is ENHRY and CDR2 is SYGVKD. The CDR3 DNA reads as TGTGCCTCCCCGGGACAGGGAGACATAAACATTCAGTACTTC. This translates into CASPGQGDINIQYF.

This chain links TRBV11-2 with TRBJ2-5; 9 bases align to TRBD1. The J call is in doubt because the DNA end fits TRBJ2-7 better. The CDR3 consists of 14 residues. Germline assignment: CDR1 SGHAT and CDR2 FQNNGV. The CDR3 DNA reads TGTGCCAGCAGCTCCGGGGACAGGGAGTACGAGCAGTACTTC. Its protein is CASSSGDREYEQYF.

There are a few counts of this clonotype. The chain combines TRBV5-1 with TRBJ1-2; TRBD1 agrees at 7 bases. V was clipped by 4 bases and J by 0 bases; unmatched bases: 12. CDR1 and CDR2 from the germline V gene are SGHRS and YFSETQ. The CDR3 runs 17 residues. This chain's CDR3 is CASSRKGTEPTNYGYTF. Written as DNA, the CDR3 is TGCGCCAGCAGCCGCAAAGGGACAGAGCCTACTAACTATGGCTACACCTTC.

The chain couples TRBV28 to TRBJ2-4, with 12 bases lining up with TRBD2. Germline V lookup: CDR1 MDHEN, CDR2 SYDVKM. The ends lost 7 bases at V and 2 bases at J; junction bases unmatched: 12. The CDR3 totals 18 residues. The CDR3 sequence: CASKGDLAGGPSKNIQYF. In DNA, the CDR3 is TGTGCCAGCAAAGGGGACCTAGCGGGGGGGCCGTCCAAAAACATTCAGTACTTC.

The CDR3 DNA is TGTGCCAGCAGCGTAGGGGGCGGGGGGGTTCATAATGAGCAGTTCTTC. Encoded protein: CASSVGGGGVHNEQFF. This chain connects TRBV9 to TRBJ2-1, with 9 positions matching TRBD2. V dropped 0 bases and J dropped 7; count of bases not matched to a gene: 8. The CDR3 spans 16 residues. Germline CDR1 is SGDLS and CDR2 is YYNGEE. Supplemented by reference TRBV9 and TRBJ2-1, the full variable domain reads DSGVTQTPKHLITATGQRVTLRCSPRSGDLSVYWYQQSLDQGLQFLIQYYNGEERAKGNILERFSAQQFPDLHSELNLSSLELGDSALYFCASSVGGGGVHNEQFFGPGTRLTVL.

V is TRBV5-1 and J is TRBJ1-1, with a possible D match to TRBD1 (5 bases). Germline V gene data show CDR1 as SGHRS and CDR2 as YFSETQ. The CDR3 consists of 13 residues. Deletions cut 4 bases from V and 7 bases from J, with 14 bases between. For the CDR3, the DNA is TGCGCCAGCAGCCGGGGCGGTAGTCATGAAGCTTTCTTT. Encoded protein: CASSRGGSHEAFF.

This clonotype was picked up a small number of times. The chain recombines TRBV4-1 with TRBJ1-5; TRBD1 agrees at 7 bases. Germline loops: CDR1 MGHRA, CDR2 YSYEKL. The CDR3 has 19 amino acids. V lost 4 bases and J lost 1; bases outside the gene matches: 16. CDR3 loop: CASSPATGREADSNQPQHF. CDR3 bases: TGCGCCAGCAGCCCCGCGACAGGGCGGGAGGCGGACAGCAATCAGCCCCAGCATTTT.

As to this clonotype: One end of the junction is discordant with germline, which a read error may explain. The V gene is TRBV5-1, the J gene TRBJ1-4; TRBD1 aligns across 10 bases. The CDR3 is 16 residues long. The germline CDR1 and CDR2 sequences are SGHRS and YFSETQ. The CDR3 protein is CASNTGTGVTNGKLFF. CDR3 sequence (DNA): TGCGCCAGCAACACCGGGACAGGGGTTACTAATGGAAAACTGTTTTTT. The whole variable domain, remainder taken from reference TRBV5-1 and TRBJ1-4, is KAGVTQTPRYLIKTRGQQVTLSCSPISGHRSVSWYQQTPGQGLQFLFEYFSETQRNKGNFPGRFSGRQFSNSRSEMNVSTLELGDSALYLCASNTGTGVTNGKLFFGSGTQLSVL.

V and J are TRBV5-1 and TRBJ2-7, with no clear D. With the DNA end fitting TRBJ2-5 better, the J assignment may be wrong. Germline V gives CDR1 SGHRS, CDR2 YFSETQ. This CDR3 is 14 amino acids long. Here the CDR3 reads CASSLYVPRETQYF. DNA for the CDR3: TGCGCCAGCAGCTTGTATGTCCCCAGAGAGACCCAGTACTTC.

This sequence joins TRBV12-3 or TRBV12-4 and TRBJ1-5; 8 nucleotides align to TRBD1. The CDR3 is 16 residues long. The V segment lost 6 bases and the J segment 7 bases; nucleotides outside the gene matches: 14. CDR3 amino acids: CASRGSWTGQLQPQHF. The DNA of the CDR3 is TGTGCCAGCAGGGGTTCGTGGACAGGGCAACTCCAGCCCCAGCATTTT.

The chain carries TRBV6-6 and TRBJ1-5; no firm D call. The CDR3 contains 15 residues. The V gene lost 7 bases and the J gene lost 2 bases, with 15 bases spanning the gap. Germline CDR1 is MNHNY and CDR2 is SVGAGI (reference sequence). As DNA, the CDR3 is TGTGCCAGCACCCCAATGCCGGTAGGCAATCAGCCCCAGCATTTT. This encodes CASTPMPVGNQPQHF.

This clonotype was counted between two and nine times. CDR3 in amino acids: CASSQKSDSNTEAFF. The CDR3 bases are TGCGCCAGCAGCCAAAAATCAGACTCAAACACTGAAGCTTTCTTT. This chain joins TRBV4-1 and TRBJ1-1; D call uncertain. This CDR3 has 15 residues. From germline, CDR1 is MGHRA and CDR2 YSYEKL. The V and J ends lost 2 bases and 2 bases respectively, with 12 bases between them.

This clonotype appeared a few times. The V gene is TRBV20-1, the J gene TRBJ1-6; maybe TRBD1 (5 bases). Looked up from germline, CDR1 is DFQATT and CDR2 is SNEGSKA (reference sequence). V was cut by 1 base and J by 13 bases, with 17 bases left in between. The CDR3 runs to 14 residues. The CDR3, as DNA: TGCAGTGCTAGAGGGGAGCCGGCCGGGGCGCCCCTCCACTTT. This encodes CSARGEPAGAPLHF.

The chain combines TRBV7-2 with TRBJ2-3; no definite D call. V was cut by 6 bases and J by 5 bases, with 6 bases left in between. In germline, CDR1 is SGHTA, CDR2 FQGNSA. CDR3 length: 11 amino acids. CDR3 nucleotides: TGTGCCAGCAGTAGGGTAGATACGCAGTATTTT. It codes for CASSRVDTQYF.

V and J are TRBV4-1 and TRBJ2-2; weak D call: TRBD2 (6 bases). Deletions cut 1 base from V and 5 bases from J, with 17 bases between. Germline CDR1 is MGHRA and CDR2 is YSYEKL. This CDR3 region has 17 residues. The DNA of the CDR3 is TGCGCCAGCAGCCAAGGCCCTGCGGGACCTCTGACCGGGGAGCTGTTTTTT. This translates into CASSQGPAGPLTGELFF.

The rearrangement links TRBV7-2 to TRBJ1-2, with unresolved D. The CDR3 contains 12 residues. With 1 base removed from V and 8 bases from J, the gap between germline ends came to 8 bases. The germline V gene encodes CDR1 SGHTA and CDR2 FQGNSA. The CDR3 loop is CASSLVSTGYTF. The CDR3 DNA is TGTGCCAGCAGCTTAGTATCCACAGGCTACACCTTC.

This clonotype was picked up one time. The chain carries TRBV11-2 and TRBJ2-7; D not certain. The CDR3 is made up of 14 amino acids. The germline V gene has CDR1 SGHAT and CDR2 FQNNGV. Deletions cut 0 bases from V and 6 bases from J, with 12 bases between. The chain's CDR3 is CASSLDTVGTEQYF. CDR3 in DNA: TGTGCCAGCAGCTTAGATACTGTAGGTACCGAGCAGTACTTC.

The CDR3 region has the DNA TGTGCCATCAGTGATCCCCGGACAGGGGCCTACGAGCAGTACTTC. It translates to CAISDPRTGAYEQYF. The chain links TRBV10-3 to TRBJ2-4, with TRBD1 identical over 9 bases. The DNA end favors TRBJ2-7, so the J call may be wrong. In germline, CDR1 is ENHRY, CDR2 SYGVKD. The CDR3 is 15 amino acids.

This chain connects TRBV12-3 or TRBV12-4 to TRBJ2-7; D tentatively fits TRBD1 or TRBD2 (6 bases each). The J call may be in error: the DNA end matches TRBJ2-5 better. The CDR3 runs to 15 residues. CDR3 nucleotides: TGTGCCAGCAGCCCGGGGGCAGTAAGTCAAGAGACCCAGTACTTC. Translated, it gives CASSPGAVSQETQYF.

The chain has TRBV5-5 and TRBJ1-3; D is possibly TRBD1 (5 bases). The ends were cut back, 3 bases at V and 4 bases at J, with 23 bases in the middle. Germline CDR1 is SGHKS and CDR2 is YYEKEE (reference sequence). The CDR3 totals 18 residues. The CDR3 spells CASSYGDGGLPEGNTIYF. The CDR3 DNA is TGTGCCAGCAGCTATGGGGACGGGGGACTCCCTGAAGGAAACACCATATATTTT.

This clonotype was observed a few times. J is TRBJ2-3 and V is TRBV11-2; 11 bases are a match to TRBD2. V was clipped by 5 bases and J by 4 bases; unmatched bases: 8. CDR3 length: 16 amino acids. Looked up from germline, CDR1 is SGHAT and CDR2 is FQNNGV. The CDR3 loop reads CASSAHLAGGSDTQYF. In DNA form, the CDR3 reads TGTGCCAGCAGCGCCCACCTAGCGGGGGGTTCAGATACGCAGTATTTT.

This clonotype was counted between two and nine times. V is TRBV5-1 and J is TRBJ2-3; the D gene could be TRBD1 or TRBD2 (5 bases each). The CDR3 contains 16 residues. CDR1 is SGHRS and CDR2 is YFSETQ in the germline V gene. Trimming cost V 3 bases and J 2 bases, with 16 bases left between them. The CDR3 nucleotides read TGCGCCAGCAGCTCGGGTTTGAGGGGCTCCACAGATACGCAGTATTTT. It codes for CASSSGLRGSTDTQYF.

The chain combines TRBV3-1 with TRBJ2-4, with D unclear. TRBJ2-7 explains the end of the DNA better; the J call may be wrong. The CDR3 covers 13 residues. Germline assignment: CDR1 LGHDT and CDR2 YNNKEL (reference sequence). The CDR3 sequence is CASSPRIAYEQYF. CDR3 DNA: TGTGCCAGCAGCCCACGAATAGCCTACGAGCAGTACTTC.

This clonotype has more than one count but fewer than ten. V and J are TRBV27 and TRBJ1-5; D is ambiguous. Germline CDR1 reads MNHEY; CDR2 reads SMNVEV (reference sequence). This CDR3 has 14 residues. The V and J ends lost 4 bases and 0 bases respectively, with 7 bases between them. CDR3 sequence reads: CASSYGYSNQPQHF. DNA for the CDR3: TGTGCCAGCAGTTATGGGTATAGCAATCAGCCCCAGCATTTT.

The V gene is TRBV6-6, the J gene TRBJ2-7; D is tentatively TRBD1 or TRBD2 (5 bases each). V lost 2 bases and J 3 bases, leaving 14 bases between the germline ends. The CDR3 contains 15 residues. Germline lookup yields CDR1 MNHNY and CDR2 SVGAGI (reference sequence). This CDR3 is CASSYGSGSNYEQYF. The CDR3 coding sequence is TGTGCCAGCAGTTACGGTTCAGGGAGTAACTACGAGCAGTACTTC.

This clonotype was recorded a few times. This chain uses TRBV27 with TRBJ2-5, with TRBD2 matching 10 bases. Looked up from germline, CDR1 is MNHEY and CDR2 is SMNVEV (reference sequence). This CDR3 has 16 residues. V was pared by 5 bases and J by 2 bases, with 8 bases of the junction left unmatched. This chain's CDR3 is CASSPVAGGKQETQYF. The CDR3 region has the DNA TGTGCCAGCAGTCCGGTAGCGGGAGGAAAACAAGAGACCCAGTACTTC.

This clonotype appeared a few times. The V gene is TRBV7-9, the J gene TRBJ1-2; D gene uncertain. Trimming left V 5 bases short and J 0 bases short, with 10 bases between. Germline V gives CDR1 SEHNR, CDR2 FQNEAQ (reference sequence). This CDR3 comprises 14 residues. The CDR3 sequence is CASSLEWANYGYTF. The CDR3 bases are TGTGCCAGCAGCCTGGAGTGGGCTAACTATGGCTACACCTTC.

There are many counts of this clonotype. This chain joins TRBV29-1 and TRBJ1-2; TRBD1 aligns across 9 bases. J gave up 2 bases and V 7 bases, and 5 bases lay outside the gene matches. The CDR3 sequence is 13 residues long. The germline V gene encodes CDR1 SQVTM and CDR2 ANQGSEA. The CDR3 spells CSATGTGNYGYTF. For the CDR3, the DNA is TGCAGCGCCACCGGGACAGGGAACTATGGCTACACCTTC.

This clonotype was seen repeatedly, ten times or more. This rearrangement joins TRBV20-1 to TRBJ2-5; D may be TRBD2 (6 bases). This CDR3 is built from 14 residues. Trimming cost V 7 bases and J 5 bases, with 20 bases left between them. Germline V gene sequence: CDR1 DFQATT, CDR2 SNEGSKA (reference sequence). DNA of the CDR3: TGCAGTGTCCCGGGACTCATTGTCGGCGAGACCCAGTACTTC. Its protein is CSVPGLIVGETQYF.

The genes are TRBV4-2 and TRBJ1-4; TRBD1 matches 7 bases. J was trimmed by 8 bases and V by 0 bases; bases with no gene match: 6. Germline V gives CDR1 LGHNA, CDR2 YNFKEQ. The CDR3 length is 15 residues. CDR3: CASSQDDRVGEKLFF. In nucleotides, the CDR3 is TGTGCCAGCAGCCAAGATGACAGGGTTGGCGAAAAACTGTTTTTT.